This is a list of T cell receptor beta chains from one sample in a study of T cell responses to AZD1222 COVID-19 vaccine. The table came from immunoSEQ multiplex PCR; TCRdb's copy has only in-frame clones and leaves some out. The sample contains some 83,000 clones, 70% to 90% of which appear only once. Sequences were derived from peripheral blood, sampled 28 days after the second AZD1222 dose. The source is an adult who received the AZD1222 COVID-19 vaccine. Each CDR3 is given with its conserved first and last residue. D genes are given only for firm matches. Size is stated for part of the rows, as once, few or many counts, or as a class when the clone is expanded.

v_gene: TRBV2
j_gene: TRBJ1-1
d_gene: .
abundance: .
CDR3aa: CASSVTARVTEAFF
CDR3nt: TGTGCCAGCAGTGTGACGGCTAGGGTAACTGAAGCTTTCTTT

v_gene: TRBV30
j_gene: TRBJ1-4
d_gene: .
abundance: .
CDR3aa: CAWMGRIATNEKLFF
CDR3nt: TGTGCCTGGATGGGGAGGATTGCAACTAATGAAAAACTGTTTTTT

v_gene: TRBV19
j_gene: TRBJ1-6
d_gene: .
abundance: medium-sized
CDR3aa: CASSERGSLSYNSPLHF
CDR3nt: TGTGCCAGTAGTGAGAGAGGCAGCCTCTCCTATAATTCACCCCTCCACTTT

v_gene: TRBV25-1
j_gene: TRBJ1-2
d_gene: TRBD1
abundance: .
CDR3aa: CASSEPHRGGYTF
CDR3nt: TGTGCCAGCAGTGAACCCCACAGGGGTGGCTACACCTTC

v_gene: TRBV7-9
j_gene: TRBJ1-1
d_gene: TRBD1
abundance: .
CDR3aa: CASSPTTGANTEAFF
CDR3nt: TGTGCCAGCAGCCCGACTACAGGGGCGAACACTGAAGCTTTCTTT

v_gene: TRBV9
j_gene: TRBJ1-6
d_gene: .
abundance: .
CDR3aa: CASSGVRGSSFAPPLHF
CDR3nt: TGTGCCAGCAGCGGGGTGAGAGGGTCCTCTTTCGCGCCACCCCTCCACTTT

v_gene: TRBV29-1
j_gene: TRBJ2-5
d_gene: TRBD1
abundance: .
CDR3aa: CSVGTGVQEETQYF
CDR3nt: TGCAGCGTTGGGACAGGGGTCCAGGAAGAGACCCAGTACTTC

v_gene: TRBV7-3
j_gene: TRBJ2-1
d_gene: .
abundance: .
CDR3aa: CASSSTGREYNEQFF
CDR3nt: TGTGCCAGCAGCTCGACAGGACGGGAGTACAATGAGCAGTTCTTC

v_gene: TRBV5-1
j_gene: TRBJ1-1
d_gene: .
abundance: .
CDR3aa: CASSFSGMRTEAFF
CDR3nt: TGCGCCAGCAGCTTCTCTGGGATGAGAACTGAAGCTTTCTTT

v_gene: TRBV20-1
j_gene: TRBJ1-6
d_gene: .
abundance: .
CDR3aa: CSASENTNSPLHF
CDR3nt: TGCAGTGCTAGTGAAAACACGAATTCACCCCTCCACTTT

v_gene: TRBV9
j_gene: TRBJ1-2
d_gene: .
abundance: .
CDR3aa: CASSPSGYGYTF
CDR3nt: TGTGCCAGCAGCCCCAGCGGCTATGGCTACACCTTC

v_gene: TRBV7-2
j_gene: TRBJ2-7
d_gene: .
abundance: .
CDR3aa: CASSSYSTGGFYEQYF
CDR3nt: TGTGCCAGCAGCTCCTACTCGACAGGAGGTTTCTACGAGCAGTACTTC

v_gene: TRBV5-6
j_gene: TRBJ1-4
d_gene: .
abundance: .
CDR3aa: CASSSGRINEKLFF
CDR3nt: TGTGCCAGCAGCTCGGGACGGATTAATGAAAAACTGTTTTTT

v_gene: TRBV6-5
j_gene: TRBJ2-1
d_gene: .
abundance: .
CDR3aa: CASSYNEGGEQFF
CDR3nt: TGTGCCAGCAGTTACAATGAGGGAGGTGAGCAGTTCTTC

v_gene: TRBV7-3
j_gene: TRBJ2-2
d_gene: .
abundance: .
CDR3aa: CASSPAGTGELFF
CDR3nt: TGTGCCAGCAGCCCGGCGGGGACCGGGGAGCTGTTTTTT

v_gene: TRBV5-1
j_gene: TRBJ2-7
d_gene: TRBD1
abundance: few
CDR3aa: CASSQNRGQAYEQYF
CDR3nt: TGCGCCAGCAGCCAAAACAGGGGGCAAGCCTACGAGCAGTACTTC

v_gene: TRBV7-6
j_gene: TRBJ2-1
d_gene: TRBD2
abundance: .
CDR3aa: CASSFRTSGVSYNEQFF
CDR3nt: TGTGCCAGCAGCTTTAGGACTAGCGGGGTATCCTACAATGAGCAGTTCTTC